These T cell receptor beta chains were read from a single sample in a study of CD8 T cells in ankylosing spondylitis. TCRdb reprocessed the 5' RACE reads with MiXCR, giving one entry per CDR3 protein. The sample has approximately 400,000 distinct CDR3 sequences; roughly 26% are singletons. The specimen sequenced was blood, either unsorted or a sorted T cell fraction (not recorded which). The source of these receptors is a male donor with ankylosing spondylitis. Each CDR3 is given with its conserved first and last residue. Fields, in order: J gene, D gene, V gene, clone size, CDR3 DNA, CDR3 protein. D genes are given only for firm matches. Some rows have no size entry. The others give once, few or many, or a class for an expanded clone.

J gene: TRBJ2-7
D gene: .
V gene: TRBV25-1
clone size: many
CDR3 DNA: TGTGCCAGCAGTGATCCCTCCAGGGGAAGTTACGAGCAGTACTTC
CDR3 protein: CASSDPSRGSYEQYF

J gene: TRBJ2-1
D gene: TRBD2
V gene: TRBV20-1
clone size: .
CDR3 DNA: TGCAGTGCTCATTCCCTAGCGGGAGGGAACAATGAGCAGTTCTTC
CDR3 protein: CSAHSLAGGNNEQFF

J gene: TRBJ2-7
D gene: .
V gene: TRBV11-2
clone size: many
CDR3 DNA: TGTGCCAGCAGCTTAGATGCTCGCTACGAGCAGTACTTC
CDR3 protein: CASSLDARYEQYF

J gene: TRBJ1-4
D gene: .
V gene: TRBV2
clone size: few
CDR3 DNA: TGTGCCAGTCAGAGATTGGGAGGATCTAATGAAAAACTGTTTTTT
CDR3 protein: CASQRLGGSNEKLFF

J gene: TRBJ2-2
D gene: .
V gene: TRBV19
clone size: .
CDR3 DNA: TGTGCCAGTAGTATTGGAGGGGCGGACGGGGAGCTGTTTTTT
CDR3 protein: CASSIGGADGELFF

J gene: TRBJ2-7
D gene: TRBD1
V gene: TRBV20-1
clone size: few
CDR3 DNA: TGCAGCGCACCGGGACAGGGGGCGAACGAGCATTACTTC
CDR3 protein: CSAPGQGANEHYF

J gene: TRBJ2-3
D gene: .
V gene: TRBV29-1
clone size: .
CDR3 DNA: TGCAGCGTTCTGTTGCGGGTTCTAACAGATACGCAGTATTTT
CDR3 protein: CSVLLRVLTDTQYF

J gene: TRBJ2-3
D gene: TRBD2
V gene: TRBV20-1
clone size: .
CDR3 DNA: TGCAGTGTAGCGGGAGTAACCACAGATACGCAGTATTTT
CDR3 protein: CSVAGVTTDTQYF

J gene: TRBJ1-4
D gene: .
V gene: TRBV20-1
clone size: few
CDR3 DNA: TGCAGTGCTAGGGAAGGGGTGGAGGAAAAACTGTTTTTT
CDR3 protein: CSAREGVEEKLFF

J gene: TRBJ2-7
D gene: .
V gene: TRBV29-1
clone size: few
CDR3 DNA: TGCAGCGCTCTTAATAGGGGCTCCTACGAGCAGTACTTC
CDR3 protein: CSALNRGSYEQYF

J gene: TRBJ2-3
D gene: .
V gene: TRBV5-1
clone size: few
CDR3 DNA: TGCGCCAGCAGCTTGGAAAGGGGAACGCAGTATTTT
CDR3 protein: CASSLERGTQYF

J gene: TRBJ2-5
D gene: .
V gene: TRBV20-1
clone size: .
CDR3 DNA: TGCAGTGCTAGAGATGGGAACAGGCTCCAAGAGACCCAGTACTTC
CDR3 protein: CSARDGNRLQETQYF

J gene: TRBJ1-5
D gene: .
V gene: TRBV11-2
clone size: .
CDR3 DNA: TGTGCCAGCAGCTTAGAACCTTTCGCGGATCAGCCCCAGCATTTT
CDR3 protein: CASSLEPFADQPQHF

J gene: TRBJ2-1
D gene: .
V gene: TRBV6-1
clone size: .
CDR3 DNA: TGTGCCAGCAGTGACGATGTAGCGACCTCCCGCCGCAATGAGCAGTTCTTC
CDR3 protein: CASSDDVATSRRNEQFF

J gene: TRBJ2-1
D gene: TRBD2
V gene: TRBV5-1
clone size: .
CDR3 DNA: TGCGCCAGCAGCTTGGCCGGGGGGAGGGCCTCAGTTACTGAGCAGTTCTTC
CDR3 protein: CASSLAGGRASVTEQFF

J gene: TRBJ2-1
D gene: TRBD1
V gene: TRBV29-1
clone size: .
CDR3 DNA: TGCAGCGTTGACGACAGGGTCGATGAGCAGTTCTTC
CDR3 protein: CSVDDRVDEQFF

J gene: TRBJ2-1
D gene: TRBD2
V gene: TRBV18
clone size: .
CDR3 DNA: TGTGCCAGCTCACAACTAGCGGGAGGTTCTGGTGAGCAGTTCTTC
CDR3 protein: CASSQLAGGSGEQFF

J gene: TRBJ2-5
D gene: .
V gene: TRBV6-2/TRBV6-3
clone size: many
CDR3 DNA: TGTGCCAGCAACCTGTCCGGGGCCCGTCTGGAGACCCAGTACTTC
CDR3 protein: CASNLSGARLETQYF

J gene: TRBJ2-1
D gene: TRBD2
V gene: TRBV5-1
clone size: .
CDR3 DNA: TGCGCCAGCAGCTTTGGGACTAGACTATACAATGAGCAGTTCTTC
CDR3 protein: CASSFGTRLYNEQFF

J gene: TRBJ2-5
D gene: .
V gene: TRBV12-3/TRBV12-4
clone size: few
CDR3 DNA: TGTGCCAGCAGCCCCCGGAGTACCGGAGAGACCCAGTACTTC
CDR3 protein: CASSPRSTGETQYF

J gene: TRBJ1-2
D gene: .
V gene: TRBV30
clone size: few
CDR3 DNA: TGTGCCTGGAGTGTAAAGGCCCCGGGGGGCTACACCTTC
CDR3 protein: CAWSVKAPGGYTF

J gene: TRBJ1-5
D gene: TRBD1
V gene: TRBV5-6
clone size: .
CDR3 DNA: TGTGCCAGCAAACCTTTCGTGGGAGGGGGCGAGGATCAGCCCCAGCATTTT
CDR3 protein: CASKPFVGGGEDQPQHF

J gene: TRBJ2-6
D gene: .
V gene: TRBV18
clone size: .
CDR3 DNA: TGTGCCAGCTCACCATCCTCATTCCTCTCTGGGGCCAACGTCCTGACTTTC
CDR3 protein: CASSPSSFLSGANVLTF

J gene: TRBJ1-6
D gene: TRBD1
V gene: TRBV12-3/TRBV12-4
clone size: .
CDR3 DNA: TGTGCCAGCAAGGGGGCTCTCTCCTATAATTCACCCCTCCACTTT
CDR3 protein: CASKGALSYNSPLHF

J gene: TRBJ1-6
D gene: .
V gene: TRBV10-1
clone size: .
CDR3 DNA: TGCGCCAGCAGCCCCGACCGGGGTCCCCTCCACTTT
CDR3 protein: CASSPDRGPLHF

J gene: TRBJ2-7
D gene: TRBD2
V gene: TRBV5-1
clone size: many
CDR3 DNA: TGCGCCAGCAGCTTGGCAGGACTAGCGGACGAGCAGTACTTC
CDR3 protein: CASSLAGLADEQYF

J gene: TRBJ2-1
D gene: .
V gene: TRBV20-1
clone size: few
CDR3 DNA: TGCAGTGCCCAGAACAATGAGCAGTTCTTC
CDR3 protein: CSAQNNEQFF

J gene: TRBJ1-5
D gene: .
V gene: TRBV12-3/TRBV12-4
clone size: .
CDR3 DNA: TGTGCCAGCAGTTTGGTGCAGTTTGAGAATCAGCCCCAGCATTTT
CDR3 protein: CASSLVQFENQPQHF

J gene: TRBJ2-1
D gene: .
V gene: TRBV19
clone size: few
CDR3 DNA: TGTGCCAGTAGTATAAAAAGGGACTTGGGTGAGCAGTTCTTC
CDR3 protein: CASSIKRDLGEQFF

J gene: TRBJ2-5
D gene: TRBD2
V gene: TRBV20-1
clone size: .
CDR3 DNA: TGCAGTGCTAGGGCCGGGACTAGCCAGGAGACCCAGTACTTC
CDR3 protein: CSARAGTSQETQYF

J gene: TRBJ1-4
D gene: .
V gene: TRBV12-3/TRBV12-4
clone size: few
CDR3 DNA: TGTGCCAGCAGCACAGTGGGGGGAAAGGGTGAAAAACTGTTTTTT
CDR3 protein: CASSTVGGKGEKLFF

J gene: TRBJ1-1
D gene: .
V gene: TRBV29-1
clone size: few
CDR3 DNA: TGCAGCGTTGCCATAGCCTTGAACACTGAAGCTTTCTTT
CDR3 protein: CSVAIALNTEAFF

J gene: TRBJ1-2
D gene: TRBD1
V gene: TRBV20-1
clone size: .
CDR3 DNA: TGCAGTGCGATGGGACAGCCCAACTATGGCTACACCTTC
CDR3 protein: CSAMGQPNYGYTF

J gene: TRBJ1-1
D gene: .
V gene: TRBV7-2
clone size: .
CDR3 DNA: TGTGCCAGCAGCCCTCAAGGTGGGACCGGATGGAACACTGAAGCTTTCTTT
CDR3 protein: CASSPQGGTGWNTEAFF

J gene: TRBJ1-1
D gene: TRBD1
V gene: TRBV7-9
clone size: .
CDR3 DNA: TGTGCCAGCAGCCGCGGACAGGGAACACGGAACACTGAAGCTTTCTTT
CDR3 protein: CASSRGQGTRNTEAFF

J gene: TRBJ1-5
D gene: TRBD1
V gene: TRBV20-1
clone size: few
CDR3 DNA: TGCAGTGCTAGCGGACCGGGACAGGGAGATCAGCCCCAGCATTTT
CDR3 protein: CSASGPGQGDQPQHF

J gene: TRBJ2-1
D gene: .
V gene: TRBV5-1
clone size: few
CDR3 DNA: TGCGCCAGCAGCTTGAGAAGTAGGGGGGACAATGAGCAGTTCTTC
CDR3 protein: CASSLRSRGDNEQFF

J gene: TRBJ1-4
D gene: .
V gene: TRBV12-3/TRBV12-4
clone size: many
CDR3 DNA: TGTGCCAGCAGTTTAGCCAGCCAGAGAAATGAAAAACTGTTTTTT
CDR3 protein: CASSLASQRNEKLFF

J gene: TRBJ1-1
D gene: TRBD1
V gene: TRBV11-2
clone size: few
CDR3 DNA: TGTGCCAGCAGCGTCGGGCAGGGGGCTCGAACTGAAGCTTTCTTT
CDR3 protein: CASSVGQGARTEAFF

J gene: TRBJ1-5
D gene: .
V gene: TRBV2
clone size: few
CDR3 DNA: TGTGCCAGCAGTGAAACCAGGGGCTATAATCAGCCCCAGCATTTT
CDR3 protein: CASSETRGYNQPQHF

J gene: TRBJ2-6
D gene: .
V gene: TRBV4-2
clone size: .
CDR3 DNA: TGTGCCAGCAGCCAAATTGGGGGTCCTTCGTGGTCCGGGGCCAACGTCCTGACTTTC
CDR3 protein: CASSQIGGPSWSGANVLTF

J gene: TRBJ2-2
D gene: TRBD2
V gene: TRBV2
clone size: .
CDR3 DNA: TGTGCCAGCACCCCTTTGGGGAGCGGGAGGGGACCGAACACCGGGGAGCTGTTTTTT
CDR3 protein: CASTPLGSGRGPNTGELFF

J gene: TRBJ1-1
D gene: .
V gene: TRBV5-1
clone size: many
CDR3 DNA: TGCGCCAGCAGCTTACCCCAGGGTAGCGCTGAAGCTTTCTTT
CDR3 protein: CASSLPQGSAEAFF

J gene: TRBJ2-1
D gene: .
V gene: TRBV18
clone size: .
CDR3 DNA: TGTGCCAGCTCACGGGAACGCTCCTACAATGAGCAGTTCTTC
CDR3 protein: CASSRERSYNEQFF

J gene: TRBJ1-3
D gene: .
V gene: TRBV10-3
clone size: .
CDR3 DNA: TGTGCCATCAGTGAGGGCCAAGACTCTGGAAACACCATATATTTT
CDR3 protein: CAISEGQDSGNTIYF

J gene: TRBJ2-2
D gene: .
V gene: TRBV20-1
clone size: once
CDR3 DNA: TGCAGTGCTAGAAGGGGCAGGGCTAACACCGGGGAGCTGTTTTTT
CDR3 protein: CSARRGRANTGELFF

J gene: TRBJ2-7
D gene: .
V gene: TRBV5-6
clone size: .
CDR3 DNA: TGTGCCAGCAGCTTCCTAGACAGTCCCACCGCCTACGAGCAGTACTTC
CDR3 protein: CASSFLDSPTAYEQYF

J gene: TRBJ1-4
D gene: .
V gene: TRBV5-5
clone size: .
CDR3 DNA: TGTGCCAGCAGCTTCCGAGGGGGACTTAATGAAAAACTGTTTTTT
CDR3 protein: CASSFRGGLNEKLFF

J gene: TRBJ1-5
D gene: .
V gene: TRBV3-1
clone size: .
CDR3 DNA: TGTGCCAGCAGCCAAGGGGCAGGGAGCAATCAGCCCCAGCATTTT
CDR3 protein: CASSQGAGSNQPQHF

J gene: TRBJ1-5
D gene: .
V gene: TRBV20-1
clone size: few
CDR3 DNA: TGCAGTGCATATAGACAGGAGGTCTGGAGCAATCAGCCCCAGCATTTT
CDR3 protein: CSAYRQEVWSNQPQHF

J gene: TRBJ2-3
D gene: .
V gene: TRBV20-1
clone size: few
CDR3 DNA: TGCAGTGCTAGAGAATCTGCAGATACGCAGTATTTT
CDR3 protein: CSARESADTQYF

J gene: TRBJ2-7
D gene: .
V gene: TRBV20-1
clone size: .
CDR3 DNA: TGCAGTGCTAGGCTCCAGGGTGCGCGGAGGACCTACGAGCAGTACTTC
CDR3 protein: CSARLQGARRTYEQYF

J gene: TRBJ2-3
D gene: TRBD2
V gene: TRBV4-1
clone size: .
CDR3 DNA: TGCGCCAGCAGCCAACCACTAGCGGGAGTGAGGGATACGCAGTATTTT
CDR3 protein: CASSQPLAGVRDTQYF